What follows describes a single TCR beta chain. Its target is unknown. The V gene end was trimmed by 4 bases and the J gene end by 3 bases; junction bases not matched to a gene: 18. The CDR3 totals 19 residues. This sample is part of a study of tumor-infiltrating lymphocytes in primary liver carcinoma. About the research overall: Surgeons resected the patients' primary liver carcinomas.

A primer in the constant region served to generate TCR beta cDNA from 450 to 650 ng of total RNA. Researchers made the TCR beta libraries by running three nested multiplex PCR rounds with slightly modified ARM-PCR. Running around 10 cycles apiece, the first two PCR rounds relied on TRBV1-TRBV30 forward primers together with a C-beta reverse primer. Using its own MiXCR run on the multiplex PCR reads, TCRdb lists one record per CDR3 protein. The sample has approximately 300,000 distinct CDR3 sequences, 65% seen once. The authors took blood RNA from unsorted whole blood and also extracted germline DNA. Patients were treatment-naive with chronic HBV infection. Study-wide results and limits: Bulk, unsorted sampling meant CD4+ and CD8+ repertoires went uncompared.

The origin of this receptor is a man aged 35-49 years with primary liver carcinoma and hepatitis B virus infection. This chain uses TRBV12-3 or TRBV12-4 with TRBJ2-3; 8 bases fit TRBD2. The sample comprised peripheral blood. The CDR3 DNA sequence: TGTGCCAGCAGTTCTTCCCTACGCCCAAGCGGGAGTAGTACAGATACGCAGTATTTT. Residues: CASSSSLRPSGSSTDTQYF.